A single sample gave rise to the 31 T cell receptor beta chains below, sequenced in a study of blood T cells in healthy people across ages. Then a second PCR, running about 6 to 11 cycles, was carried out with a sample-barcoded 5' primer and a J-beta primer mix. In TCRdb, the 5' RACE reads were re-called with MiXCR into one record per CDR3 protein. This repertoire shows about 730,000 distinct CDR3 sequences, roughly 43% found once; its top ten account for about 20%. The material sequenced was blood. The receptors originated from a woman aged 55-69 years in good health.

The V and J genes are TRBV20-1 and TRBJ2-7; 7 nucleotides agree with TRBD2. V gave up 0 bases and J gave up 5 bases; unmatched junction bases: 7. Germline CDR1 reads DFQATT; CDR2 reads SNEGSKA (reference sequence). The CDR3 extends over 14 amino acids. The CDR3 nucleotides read TGCAGTGCTAGAGATAGTGCGGGAGCCCACGAGCAGTACTTC. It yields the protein CSARDSAGAHEQYF.

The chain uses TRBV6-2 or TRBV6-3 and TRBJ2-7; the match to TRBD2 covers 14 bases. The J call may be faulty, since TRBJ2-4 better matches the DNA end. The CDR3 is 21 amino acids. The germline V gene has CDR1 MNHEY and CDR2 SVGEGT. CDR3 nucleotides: TGTGCCAGCAGCCTGGCCCTACCGGGACTAGCGGGAGTAGGTCGGGAAAACATTCAGTACTTC. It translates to CASSLALPGLAGVGRENIQYF.

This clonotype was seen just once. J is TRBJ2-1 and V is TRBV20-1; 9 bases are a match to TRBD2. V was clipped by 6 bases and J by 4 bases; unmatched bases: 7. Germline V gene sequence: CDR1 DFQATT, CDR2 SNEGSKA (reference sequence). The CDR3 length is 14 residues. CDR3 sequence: CSAVGGGGYNEQFF. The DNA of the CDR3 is TGCAGTGCCGTTGGCGGGGGGGGGTACAATGAGCAGTTCTTC.

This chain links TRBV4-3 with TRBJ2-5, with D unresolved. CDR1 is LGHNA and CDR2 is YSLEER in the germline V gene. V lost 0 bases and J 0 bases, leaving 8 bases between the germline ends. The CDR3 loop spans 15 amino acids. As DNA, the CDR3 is TGCGCCAGCAGCCAAGAACTCACAAACCAAGAGACCCAGTACTTC. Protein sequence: CASSQELTNQETQYF.

The CDR3 region is CASSPKVGGQKTQYF. The CDR3 DNA is TGTGCCAGCAGCCCAAAGGTGGGGGGGCAAAAGACCCAGTACTTC. The chain employs TRBV3-1 and TRBJ2-5; a weak D match, TRBD2 (7 bases). CDR1 and CDR2 (germline): LGHDT, YNNKEL (reference sequence). With 4 bases removed from V and 6 bases from J, the gap between germline ends came to 18 bases. The CDR3 sequence is 15 residues long.

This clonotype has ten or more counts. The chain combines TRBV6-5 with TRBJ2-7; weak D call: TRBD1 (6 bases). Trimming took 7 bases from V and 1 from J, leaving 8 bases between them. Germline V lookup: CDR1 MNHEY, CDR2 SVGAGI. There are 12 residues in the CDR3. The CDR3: CASKTGSYEQYF. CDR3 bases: TGTGCCAGCAAAACAGGGTCCTACGAGCAGTACTTC.

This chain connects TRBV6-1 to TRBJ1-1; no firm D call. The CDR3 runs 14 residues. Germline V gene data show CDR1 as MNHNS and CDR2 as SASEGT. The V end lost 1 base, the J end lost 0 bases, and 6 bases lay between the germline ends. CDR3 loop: CASSEDSLNTEAFF. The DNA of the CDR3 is TGTGCCAGCAGTGAAGACAGCCTGAACACTGAAGCTTTCTTT.

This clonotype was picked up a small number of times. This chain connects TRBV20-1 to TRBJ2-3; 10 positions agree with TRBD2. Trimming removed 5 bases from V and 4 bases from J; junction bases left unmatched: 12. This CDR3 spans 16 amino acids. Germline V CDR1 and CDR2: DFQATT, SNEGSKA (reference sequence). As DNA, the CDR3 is TGCAGTGCTGTCAAGGCTTTGGGACTAGCGTCAGATACGCAGTATTTT. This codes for CSAVKALGLASDTQYF.

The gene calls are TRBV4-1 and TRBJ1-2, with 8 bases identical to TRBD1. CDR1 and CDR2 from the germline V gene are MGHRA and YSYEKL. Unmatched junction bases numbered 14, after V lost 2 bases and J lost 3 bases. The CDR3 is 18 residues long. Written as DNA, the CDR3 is TGCGCCAGCAGCCAACTACTACGCCACAGGACAGGGTACTATGGCTACACCTTC. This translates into CASSQLLRHRTGYYGYTF.

The CDR3 region has the DNA TGTGCCAGCAGCCGACAAGGGACAGGGAGGAACGAGCAGTACTTC. The encoded protein is CASSRQGTGRNEQYF. The chain carries TRBV3-1 and TRBJ2-4; 9 bases map to TRBD1. The J call may be mistaken, given a closer DNA end match to TRBJ2-7. Germline CDR1 and CDR2: LGHDT and YNNKEL (reference sequence). CDR3 length equals 15 residues.

In nucleotides, the CDR3 is TGTGCCAGCAGTTACTCTCATCGGACAGGGGCCTCTGGGGCCAACGTCCTGACTTTC. It yields the protein CASSYSHRTGASGANVLTF. The chain carries TRBV6-2 or TRBV6-3 and TRBJ2-6, with 9 bases aligning to TRBD1. With V trimmed by 0 bases and J by 0 bases, 6 bases remained unmatched. Germline V lookup: CDR1 MNHEY, CDR2 SVGEGT. This CDR3 has 19 residues.

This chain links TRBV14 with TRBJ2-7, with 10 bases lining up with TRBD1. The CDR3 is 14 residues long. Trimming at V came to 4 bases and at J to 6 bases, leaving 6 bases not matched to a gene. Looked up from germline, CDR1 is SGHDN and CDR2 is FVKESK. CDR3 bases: TGTGCCAGCAGCCCCCGGACAGGGGGGAGCGAGCAGTACTTC. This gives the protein CASSPRTGGSEQYF. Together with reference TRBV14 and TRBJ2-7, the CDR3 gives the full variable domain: EAGVTQFPSHSVIEKGQTVTLRCDPISGHDNLYWYRRVMGKEIKFLLHFVKESKQDESGMPNNRFLAERTGGTYSTLKVQPAELEDSGVYFCASSPRTGGSEQYFGPGTRLTVT.

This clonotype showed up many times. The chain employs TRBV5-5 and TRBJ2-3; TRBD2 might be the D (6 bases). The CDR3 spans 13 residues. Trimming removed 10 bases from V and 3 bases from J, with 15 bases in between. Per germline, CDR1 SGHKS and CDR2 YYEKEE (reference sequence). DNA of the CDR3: TGTGCCGGCTCCCGCAGCGGGACAGATACGCAGTATTTT. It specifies CAGSRSGTDTQYF.

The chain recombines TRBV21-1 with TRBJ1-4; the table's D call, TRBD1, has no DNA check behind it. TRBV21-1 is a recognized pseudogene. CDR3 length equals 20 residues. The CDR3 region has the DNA TGTGCCAGCAGCACTCGGACAGGGGGCCGTACGGGGTGGACTAATGAAAAACTGTTTTTT. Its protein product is CASSTRTGGRTGWTNEKLFF.

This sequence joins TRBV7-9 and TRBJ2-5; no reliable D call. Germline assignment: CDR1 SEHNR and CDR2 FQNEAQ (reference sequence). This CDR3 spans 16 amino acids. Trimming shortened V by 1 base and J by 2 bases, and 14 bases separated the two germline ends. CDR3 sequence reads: CASSLGVTLDQETQYF. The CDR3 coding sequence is TGTGCCAGCAGCTTAGGGGTCACTCTTGATCAAGAGACCCAGTACTTC.

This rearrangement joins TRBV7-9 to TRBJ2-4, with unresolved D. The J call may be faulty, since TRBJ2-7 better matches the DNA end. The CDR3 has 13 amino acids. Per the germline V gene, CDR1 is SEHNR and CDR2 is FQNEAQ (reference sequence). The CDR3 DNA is TGTGCCAGCAGCTTAGAGTCAGAGAACGAGCAGTACTTC. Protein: CASSLESENEQYF.

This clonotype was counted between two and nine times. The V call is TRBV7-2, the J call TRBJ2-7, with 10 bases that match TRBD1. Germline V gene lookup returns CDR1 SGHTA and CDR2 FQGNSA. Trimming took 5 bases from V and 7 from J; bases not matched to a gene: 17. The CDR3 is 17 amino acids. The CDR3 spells CASSPTGGELRPDEQYF. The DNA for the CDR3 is TGTGCCAGCAGCCCGACAGGGGGCGAACTGAGACCTGATGAGCAGTACTTC.

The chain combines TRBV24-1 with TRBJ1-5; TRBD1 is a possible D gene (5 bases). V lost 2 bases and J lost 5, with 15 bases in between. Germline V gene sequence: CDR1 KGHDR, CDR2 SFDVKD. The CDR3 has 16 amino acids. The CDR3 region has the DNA TGTGCCACCAGTGATTCCGGGACGCTTATTGATCAGCCCCAGCATTTT. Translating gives CATSDSGTLIDQPQHF.

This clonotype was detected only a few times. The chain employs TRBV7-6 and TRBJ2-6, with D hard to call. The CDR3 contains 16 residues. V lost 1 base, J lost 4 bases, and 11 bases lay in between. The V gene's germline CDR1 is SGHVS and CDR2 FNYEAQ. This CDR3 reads CASSLDRPTGANVLTF. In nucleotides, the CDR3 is TGTGCCAGCAGCTTAGACCGACCGACGGGGGCCAACGTCCTGACTTTC.

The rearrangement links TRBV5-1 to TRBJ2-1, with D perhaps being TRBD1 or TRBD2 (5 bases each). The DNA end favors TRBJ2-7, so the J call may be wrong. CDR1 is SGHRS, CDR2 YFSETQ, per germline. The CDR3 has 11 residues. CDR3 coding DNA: TGCGCCGGCATAGGGGACCACGAGCAGTACTTC. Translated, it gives CAGIGDHEQYF.

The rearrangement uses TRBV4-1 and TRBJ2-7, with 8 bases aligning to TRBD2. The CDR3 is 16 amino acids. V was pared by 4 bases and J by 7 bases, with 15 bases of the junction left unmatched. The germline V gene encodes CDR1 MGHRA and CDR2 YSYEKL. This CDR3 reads CASSPNERERGREQYF. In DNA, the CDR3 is TGCGCCAGCAGCCCTAACGAGCGGGAGAGGGGTCGGGAGCAGTACTTC.

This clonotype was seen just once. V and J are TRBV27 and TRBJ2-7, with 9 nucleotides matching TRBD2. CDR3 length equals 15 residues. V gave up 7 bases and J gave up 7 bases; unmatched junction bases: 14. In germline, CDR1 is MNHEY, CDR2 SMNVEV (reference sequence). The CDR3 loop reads CASTFSGRTYNEQYF. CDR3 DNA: TGTGCCAGCACCTTTAGCGGGAGAACCTACAATGAGCAGTACTTC.

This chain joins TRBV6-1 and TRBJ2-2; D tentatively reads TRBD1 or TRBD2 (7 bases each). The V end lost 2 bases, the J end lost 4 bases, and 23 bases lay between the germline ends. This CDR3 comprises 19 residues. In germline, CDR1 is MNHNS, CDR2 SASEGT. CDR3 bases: TGTGCCAGCAGTGAACCGGACGGGGGAGGGGGCCTTTCCACCGGGGAGCTGTTTTTT. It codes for CASSEPDGGGGLSTGELFF.

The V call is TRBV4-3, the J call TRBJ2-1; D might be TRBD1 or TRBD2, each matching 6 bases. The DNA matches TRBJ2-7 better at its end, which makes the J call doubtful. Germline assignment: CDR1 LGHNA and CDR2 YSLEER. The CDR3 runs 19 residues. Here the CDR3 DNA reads TGCGCCAGCAGCCAAGTCGCAGGGGCTATGGCGGGGTCCTACAATGAGCAGTACTTC. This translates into CASSQVAGAMAGSYNEQYF.

The CDR3 region is CASSVTHRTSYNEQFF. As DNA, the CDR3 is TGTGCCAGCAGCGTAACCCACAGGACCTCCTACAATGAGCAGTTCTTC. This chain links TRBV9 with TRBJ2-1; D might be TRBD1 (5 bases). The CDR3 sequence is 16 residues long. The germline CDR1 and CDR2 sequences are SGDLS and YYNGEE. V lost 1 base and J 0 bases, leaving 11 bases between the germline ends.

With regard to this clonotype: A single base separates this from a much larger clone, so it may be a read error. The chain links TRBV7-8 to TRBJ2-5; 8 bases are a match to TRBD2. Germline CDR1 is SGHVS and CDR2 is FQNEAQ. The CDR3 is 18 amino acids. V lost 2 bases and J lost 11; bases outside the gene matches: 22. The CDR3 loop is CASSLFEREGLLGNEQYF. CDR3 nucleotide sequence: TGTGCCAGCAGCTTATTCGAACGGGAGGGCCTCCTCGGAAATGAGCAGTACTTC.

The CDR3 sequence: CSAPVYTDTQYF. The CDR3 DNA is TGCAGTGCTCCCGTTTACACAGATACGCAGTATTTT. The V and J genes are TRBV20-1 and TRBJ2-3; D not certain. V lost 5 bases to trimming and J lost 2 bases, with 8 bases between them. The CDR3 consists of 12 residues. CDR1 and CDR2 from the germline V gene are DFQATT and SNEGSKA (reference sequence).

The chain's CDR3 is CASSGSGRAGVNEQYF. CDR3 in DNA: TGTGCCAGCAGCGGTAGCGGGAGGGCCGGGGTCAATGAGCAGTACTTC. The V and J genes are TRBV7-6 and TRBJ2-7, with TRBD2 matching 11 bases. V trimming: 5 bases; J trimming: 7 bases; junction bases outside the gene matches: 13. This CDR3 has 16 residues. Germline CDR1 and CDR2: SGHVS and FNYEAQ. The full variable domain, rest sourced from reference TRBV7-6 and TRBJ2-7, is GAGVSQSPRYKVTKRGQDVALRCDPISGHVSLYWYRQALGQGPEFLTYFNYEAQQDKSGLPNDRFSAERPEGSISTLTIQRTEQRDSAMYRCASSGSGRAGVNEQYFGPGTRLTVT.

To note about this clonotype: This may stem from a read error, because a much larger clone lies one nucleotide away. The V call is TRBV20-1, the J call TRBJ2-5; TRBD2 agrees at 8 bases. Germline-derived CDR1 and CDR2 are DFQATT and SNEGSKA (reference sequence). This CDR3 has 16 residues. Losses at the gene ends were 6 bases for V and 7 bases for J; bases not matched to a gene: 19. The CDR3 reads CSAISGNGRTGGTQYF. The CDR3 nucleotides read TGCAGTGCCATTAGCGGGAATGGCCGTACCGGAGGGACCCAGTACTTC.

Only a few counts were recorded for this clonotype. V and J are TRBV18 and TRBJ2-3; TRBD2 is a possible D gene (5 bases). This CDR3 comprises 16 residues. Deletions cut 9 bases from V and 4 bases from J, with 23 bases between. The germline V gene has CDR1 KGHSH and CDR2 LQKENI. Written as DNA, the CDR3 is TGTGCCAGTTCATCATCTAGAGGGAGTGGATCAGATACGCAGTATTTT. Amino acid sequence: CASSSSRGSGSDTQYF. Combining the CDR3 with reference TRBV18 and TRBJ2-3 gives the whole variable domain NAGVMQNPRHLVRRRGQEARLRCSPMKGHSHVYWYRQLPEEGLKFMVYLQKENIIDESGMPKERFSAEFPKEGPSILRIQQVVRGDSAAYFCASSSSRGSGSDTQYFGPGTRLTVL.

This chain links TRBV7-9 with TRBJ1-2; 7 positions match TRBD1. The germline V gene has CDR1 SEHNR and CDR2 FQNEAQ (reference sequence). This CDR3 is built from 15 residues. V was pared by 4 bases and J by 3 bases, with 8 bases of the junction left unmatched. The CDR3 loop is CASSSDRDRDYGYTF. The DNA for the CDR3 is TGTGCCAGCAGCTCAGACAGAGACAGGGACTATGGCTACACCTTC.